These 28 T cell receptor beta chains share one sample of origin, sequenced in a study of PD-1 blockade in mismatch repair-deficient tumors. Only in-frame clones appear in the TCRdb table, and some are missing; sequencing was by immunoSEQ multiplex PCR. The repertoire holds around 25,000 clones, with over 80% as singletons. Sample: peripheral blood, taken 12 weeks after starting pembrolizumab. These receptors were obtained from an adult with mismatch repair-deficient cancer.

This clone was seen a handful of times. V usage is TRBV7-9 and J usage is TRBJ2-1; 10 nucleotides line up with TRBD2. Looked up from germline, CDR1 is SEHNR and CDR2 is FQNEAQ (reference sequence). V shed 0 bases, J shed 6 bases, and the junction held 11 bases outside the gene matches. The CDR3 consists of 18 residues. The CDR3 reads CASSLAASGGPGSNEQFF. The CDR3 DNA is TGTGCCAGCAGCTTAGCGGCTAGCGGGGGTCCCGGGTCCAATGAGCAGTTCTTC. The entire variable domain, with the rest obtained from reference TRBV7-9 and TRBJ2-1, is as follows: DTGVSQNPRHKITKRGQNVTFRCDPISEHNRLYWYRQTLGQGPEFLTYFQNEAQLEKSRLLSDRFSAERPKGSFSTLEIQRTEQGDSAMYLCASSLAASGGPGSNEQFFGPGTRLTVL.

The J gene is TRBJ2-7, the V gene TRBV30; the D is unclear. The CDR3 spans 14 residues. Trimming removed 0 bases from V and 8 bases from J, with 17 bases in between. Looked up from germline, CDR1 is GTSNPN and CDR2 is SVGIG (reference sequence). The CDR3 DNA reads as TGTGCCTGGAGTGTACGGCAGAGTCTTACAAAGCAGTACTTC. As protein: CAWSVRQSLTKQYF.

This clone was seen a handful of times. The V and J genes are TRBV19 and TRBJ2-4; D is unclear. The CDR3 loop spans 14 amino acids. CDR1 LNHDA and CDR2 SQIVND come from the germline V gene (reference sequence). The V and J ends lost 0 bases and 9 bases respectively, with 12 bases between them. The CDR3 bases are TGTGCCAGTAGTATAGACCGTTCCGGCGGCATTCAGTACTTC. It is translated as CASSIDRSGGIQYF. Together with reference TRBV19 and TRBJ2-4, the CDR3 gives the full variable domain: DGGITQSPKYLFRKEGQNVTLSCEQNLNHDAMYWYRQDPGQGLRLIYYSQIVNDFQKGDIAEGYSVSREKKESFPLTVTSAQKNPTAFYLCASSIDRSGGIQYFGAGTRLSVL.

CDR3 sequence reads: CSVHLSGTNTEAFF. CDR3 coding DNA: TGCAGCGTTCACCTCTCCGGGACAAACACTGAAGCTTTCTTT. The chain carries TRBV29-1 and TRBJ1-1; D might be TRBD1 (6 bases). The germline V and J ends were trimmed by 5 bases and 2 bases, with 15 bases remaining between them. CDR3 size: 14 residues. Germline V lookup: CDR1 SQVTM, CDR2 ANQGSEA. Using reference TRBV29-1 and TRBJ1-1 for the parts outside the CDR3, the full variable domain is SAVISQKPSRDICQRGTSLTIQCQVDSQVTMMFWYRQQPGQSLTLIATANQGSEATYESGFVIDKFPISRPNLTFSTLTVSNMSPEDSSIYLCSVHLSGTNTEAFFGQGTRLTVV.

The rearrangement uses TRBV28 and TRBJ2-5, with TRBD2 identical over 7 bases. The germline gives CDR1 MDHEN, CDR2 SYDVKM. The CDR3 length is 15 residues. The ends lost 6 bases at V and 5 bases at J; junction bases unmatched: 12. The CDR3 DNA reads as TGTGCCAGCAGGTCCCTTGGCGGGAGTTCGGAGACCCAGTACTTC. Translating gives CASRSLGGSSETQYF.

V is TRBV28 and J is TRBJ1-2; D is unresolved. CDR1 is MDHEN and CDR2 is SYDVKM in the germline V gene. The CDR3 loop spans 12 amino acids. V dropped 8 bases and J dropped 5 bases, with 12 bases sitting between them. The CDR3 nucleotides are TGTGCCAGCGGAGTAGGTCCTTATGGCTACACCTTC. Translating it yields CASGVGPYGYTF.

This clone showed up just once. The CDR3 is CASSEWGTSGGSYNEQFF. DNA for the CDR3: TGCGCCAGCAGTGAGTGGGGGACTAGCGGGGGGTCCTACAATGAGCAGTTCTTC. The chain links TRBV10-2 to TRBJ2-1; the match to TRBD2 covers 15 bases. The germline CDR1 and CDR2 sequences are WSHSY and SAAADI. The CDR3 covers 18 residues. Trimming cost V 1 base and J 1 base; bases outside gene matches: 2.

This chain joins TRBV6-5 and TRBJ2-1, with 8 positions matching TRBD2. V shed 3 bases, J shed 1 base, and the junction held 2 bases outside the gene matches. Per germline, CDR1 MNHEY and CDR2 SVGAGI. The CDR3 has 15 residues. The CDR3 is CASSYTSGSYNEQFF. DNA of the CDR3: TGTGCCAGCAGTTATACTAGCGGTTCCTACAATGAGCAGTTCTTC.

The genes are TRBV28 and TRBJ2-3; 8 bases line up with TRBD2. Per germline, CDR1 MDHEN and CDR2 SYDVKM. The CDR3 sequence is 14 residues long. V dropped 8 bases and J dropped 3; count of bases not matched to a gene: 7. CDR3 coding DNA: TGTGCCAGCCTCCCCGGGGGGGGTACAGATACGCAGTATTTT. It is translated as CASLPGGGTDTQYF.

The gene calls are TRBV19 and TRBJ1-4; D perhaps matches TRBD1 (5 bases). CDR1 is LNHDA and CDR2 is SQIVND in the germline V gene (reference sequence). V was trimmed by 3 bases and J by 3 bases, leaving 11 bases between them. The CDR3 length is 15 residues. The CDR3 nucleotides read TGTGCCAGTAGTATCTGGGAGGGGTCTAATGAAAAACTGTTTTTT. The encoded protein is CASSIWEGSNEKLFF.

This chain uses TRBV6-5 with TRBJ1-2; perhaps TRBD1 as D (6 bases). Germline V lookup: CDR1 MNHEY, CDR2 SVGAGI. CDR3 size: 12 residues. The V and J ends lost 6 bases and 8 bases respectively, with 13 bases between them. The CDR3 reads CASRGTRRGYTF. The CDR3 bases are TGTGCCAGCAGGGGGACAAGGAGGGGCTACACCTTC.

J is TRBJ2-1 and V is TRBV5-5, with D uncertain. The CDR3 contains 16 residues. Germline V gene data show CDR1 as SGHKS and CDR2 as YYEKEE (reference sequence). V was pared by 2 bases and J by 0 bases, with 12 bases between. CDR3 protein: CASSLARVDSYNEQFF. The CDR3 DNA sequence: TGTGCCAGCAGCTTAGCGCGAGTCGACTCCTACAATGAGCAGTTCTTC.

V gene TRBV5-6 combines with J gene TRBJ1-2, with D maybe TRBD1 (6 bases). Trimming took off 3 bases at V and 3 bases at J, with 21 bases between the two ends. Germline V gives CDR1 SGHDT, CDR2 YYEEEE. The CDR3 runs to 17 residues. The chain's CDR3 is CASSSGAGFLFYYGYTF. CDR3 DNA: TGTGCCAGCAGCTCGGGGGCAGGATTCCTGTTTTACTATGGCTACACCTTC.

The V call is TRBV10-2, the J call TRBJ2-2; D possibly matches TRBD1 or TRBD2 (5 bases each). Germline values: CDR1 WSHSY, CDR2 SAAADI. Trimming removed 8 bases from V and 6 bases from J, with 13 bases in between. The CDR3 consists of 13 residues. The CDR3: CASRDLTSGELFF. DNA of the CDR3: TGCGCCAGCCGGGACCTCACGTCCGGGGAGCTGTTTTTT.

The rearrangement joins TRBV30 to TRBJ1-2, with D unresolved. CDR1 and CDR2 (germline): GTSNPN, SVGIG (reference sequence). The CDR3 totals 12 residues. The V and J ends lost 5 bases and 2 bases respectively, with 9 bases between them. This CDR3 is CAWGLINYGYTF. CDR3 coding DNA: TGTGCCTGGGGACTTATAAACTATGGCTACACCTTC.

The chain recombines TRBV6-4 with TRBJ2-7; TRBD2 aligns across 7 bases. The CDR3 totals 15 residues. The J segment lost 6 bases and the V segment lost 6 bases, leaving 14 bases of the junction unmatched. Germline CDR1 is MRHNA and CDR2 is SNTAGT. The CDR3, as DNA: TGTGCCAGCAGCCCCGCGGCGGGGGTAGTTGGCGAGCAGTACTTC. Its translation: CASSPAAGVVGEQYF.

The chain employs TRBV29-1 and TRBJ2-1; 12 bases match TRBD2. The CDR3 is 14 amino acids. Trimming removed 7 bases from V and 5 bases from J; junction bases left unmatched: 6. Germline-derived CDR1 and CDR2 are SQVTM and ANQGSEA. The CDR3 here is CSARLAGANNEQFF. The CDR3 DNA reads as TGCAGCGCCCGACTAGCGGGAGCTAACAATGAGCAGTTCTTC.

The gene calls are TRBV5-4 and TRBJ2-2; 7 nucleotides align to TRBD1. The V segment lost 5 bases and the J segment 1 base; nucleotides outside the gene matches: 5. This CDR3 contains 15 residues. Germline V gene lookup returns CDR1 SGHNT and CDR2 YYREEE (reference sequence). CDR3 in amino acids: CASSLRDRNTGELFF. DNA of the CDR3: TGTGCCAGCAGTCTCCGGGACAGGAACACCGGGGAGCTGTTTTTT. Based on the CDR3 plus reference TRBV5-4 and TRBJ2-2, the full variable domain is ETGVTQSPTHLIKTRGQQVTLRCSSQSGHNTVSWYQQALGQGPQFIFQYYREEENGRGNFPPRFSGLQFPNYSSELNVNALELDDSALYLCASSLRDRNTGELFFGEGSRLTVL.

The genes are TRBV6-6 and TRBJ2-4, with TRBD1 matching over 7 bases. The V and J ends lost 8 bases and 4 bases, in that order; junction bases with no gene match: 14. CDR1 is MNHNY and CDR2 is SVGAGI in the germline V gene (reference sequence). The CDR3 runs to 16 residues. For the CDR3, the DNA is TGTGCCAGCGGGCCAGGGGGACGGCGGGTGAAAAACATTCAGTACTTC. This translates into CASGPGGRRVKNIQYF.

This clone has just a few counts. The rearrangement joins TRBV7-9 to TRBJ1-5; D not resolved. The CDR3 contains 12 residues. Germline V gene lookup returns CDR1 SEHNR and CDR2 FQNEAQ (reference sequence). V lost 5 bases and J lost 2, with 4 bases in between. CDR3 coding DNA: TGTGCCAGCAGCCCCGGCAATCAGCCCCAGCATTTT. Residues: CASSPGNQPQHF.

The chain recombines TRBV25-1 with TRBJ2-1, with 9 bases fitting TRBD1. The CDR3 loop spans 15 amino acids. V lost 2 bases to trimming and J lost 4 bases; unmatched junction nucleotides: 3. CDR1 and CDR2 from the germline V gene are MGHDK and SYGVNS. CDR3 region: CASSEGQGWYNEQFF. CDR3 bases: TGTGCCAGCAGTGAAGGACAGGGGTGGTACAATGAGCAGTTCTTC.

The chain combines TRBV28 with TRBJ1-2; D gene uncertain. V gave up 5 bases and J gave up 4 bases, with 8 bases separating them. Germline V gene sequence: CDR1 MDHEN, CDR2 SYDVKM. This CDR3 has 12 amino acids. CDR3 in amino acids: CASSLTVYGYTF. The CDR3 DNA reads TGTGCCAGCAGTCTTACGGTCTATGGCTACACCTTC.

DNA of the CDR3: TGCAGCGCATTGGTAAGGCTTGAAGCTTTCTTT. Residues: CSALVRLEAFF. This chain links TRBV29-1 with TRBJ1-1; D is unresolved. CDR3 length: 11 residues. Trimming left V 7 bases short and J 7 bases short, with 13 bases between. The germline gives CDR1 SQVTM, CDR2 ANQGSEA.

CDR3 coding DNA: TGTGCCAGCAGTGCCCCGGGGCTAGCGGGAGTCGAGCAGTACTTC. Its translation: CASSAPGLAGVEQYF. This chain links TRBV25-1 with TRBJ2-7; 10 bases agree with TRBD2. CDR1 and CDR2 (germline): MGHDK, SYGVNS. The CDR3 covers 15 residues. J gave up 6 bases and V 4 bases, and 9 bases lay outside the gene matches.

This clone showed up just a few times. The chain is built from TRBV19 and TRBJ1-5, with unresolved D. Trimming took off 6 bases at V and 2 bases at J, with 8 bases between the two ends. The CDR3 runs to 13 residues. Germline CDR1 is LNHDA and CDR2 is SQIVND (reference sequence). CDR3 sequence: CASSGSGNQPQHF. The CDR3 bases are TGTGCCAGTAGCGGGTCTGGCAATCAGCCCCAGCATTTT.

The chain recombines TRBV27 with TRBJ2-1, with 7 positions matching TRBD2. V gave up 1 base and J gave up 5 bases; unmatched junction bases: 8. CDR1 is MNHEY, CDR2 SMNVEV, per germline (reference sequence). The CDR3 length is 16 residues. The CDR3 protein is CASSLYAGVSHNEQFF. CDR3 DNA: TGTGCCAGCAGTTTATATGCGGGAGTGAGCCACAATGAGCAGTTCTTC.

This clone was recorded once. The chain couples TRBV11-3 to TRBJ2-7, with a possible D match to TRBD1 (6 bases). The CDR3 contains 12 residues. Deletions cut 4 bases from V and 11 bases from J, with 15 bases between. Germline values: CDR1 SGHNT, CDR2 YENEEA. The CDR3: CASSSTGNLKYF. The CDR3 bases are TGTGCCAGCAGCTCAACAGGGAATCTTAAGTACTTC.

J is TRBJ2-1 and V is TRBV7-9; D is uncertain. Germline CDR1 reads SEHNR; CDR2 reads FQNEAQ (reference sequence). V lost 1 base and J 1 base, leaving 20 bases between the germline ends. The CDR3 has 19 amino acids. In DNA form, the CDR3 reads TGTGCCAGCAGCTTAGGGTCGATCGGCTACACATTTTCCTACAATGAGCAGTTCTTC. The encoded protein is CASSLGSIGYTFSYNEQFF.